The clone carrying this TCR beta chain came up many times. Its antigen is undetermined. This specimen comes from a study of post-analysis software for immune sequencing data. Study-wide results and limits: With TRBV5-6, TRBV5-1 and TRBV20-1 included, about five TRBV segments were more frequent in patients than in controls. The study found significantly lower normalized Chao1 diversity in multiple sclerosis patients than in controls.

This CDR3 has 15 residues. The ends were cut back, 7 bases at V and 6 bases at J, with 19 bases in the middle. Germline V gene data show CDR1 as MNHNY and CDR2 as SVGAGI (reference sequence). cDNA libraries for TCR beta contained unique molecular identifiers. TCRdb processed the PCR reads anew with MiXCR; each CDR3 protein has one entry. This sample has about 260,000 distinct CDR3 sequences, with 30% to 45% found just once. The chain joins TRBV6-6 to TRBJ2-1; TRBD1 might be the D (7 bases). Sequences were obtained from blood. This sequence originates from a girl under 18 with multiple sclerosis. The CDR3 sequence: CASKGWQGEANEQFF. The DNA of the CDR3 is TGTGCCAGCAAGGGGTGGCAGGGGGAGGCCAATGAGCAGTTCTTC.